Listed below are T cell receptor beta chains from one sample, sequenced in a study of cytomegalovirus exposure and HLA in healthy donors. This table comes from immunoSEQ multiplex PCR, and its TCRdb copy is limited to in-frame clones, with some not included. The sample yields 150,000 to 200,000 clones, 80% to 90% seen once. The sequenced sample consisted of PBMCs. Receptors originate from a woman aged 25 to 39 in good health and CMV-seronegative. CDR3s include the opening cysteine and the closing phenylalanine or tryptophan. A D gene is named only where the DNA matches it firmly. Expanded clones are given a class, and other clones once, few, many or no size at all.

d_gene: TRBD1
j_gene: TRBJ1-4
len: 15
abundance: -
v_gene: TRBV5-1
CDR3nt: TGCGCCAGCAGCGAAGGACAGGGTCGGGGGGAAAAACTGTTTTTT
CDR3aa: CASSEGQGRGEKLFF

d_gene: -
j_gene: TRBJ2-3
len: 14
abundance: -
v_gene: TRBV6-1
CDR3nt: TGTGCCAGCAGTGACAGGGTTGGCACAGATACGCAGTATTTT
CDR3aa: CASSDRVGTDTQYF

d_gene: TRBD1
j_gene: TRBJ1-5
len: 16
abundance: -
v_gene: TRBV7-7
CDR3nt: TGTGCCGGGGGACAACAGGGGTGGGCGAGCAATCAGCCCCAGCATTTT
CDR3aa: CAGGQQGWASNQPQHF

d_gene: -
j_gene: TRBJ2-7
len: 12
abundance: -
v_gene: TRBV5-4
CDR3nt: TGTGCCAGCAGCTTGGAGAGCTACGAGCAGTACTTC
CDR3aa: CASSLESYEQYF

d_gene: -
j_gene: TRBJ1-6
len: 15
abundance: -
v_gene: TRBV7-6
CDR3nt: TGTGCCAGCAGCTTAGTAGGGAGGGACAATTCACCCCTCCACTTT
CDR3aa: CASSLVGRDNSPLHF

d_gene: TRBD2
j_gene: TRBJ2-1
len: 15
abundance: -
v_gene: TRBV11-1
CDR3nt: TGTGCCAGCAGCTTAAGGCTAGCGGAGTACAATGAGCAGTTCTTC
CDR3aa: CASSLRLAEYNEQFF

d_gene: -
j_gene: TRBJ2-7
len: 15
abundance: few
v_gene: TRBV6-1
CDR3nt: TGTGCCAGCAGTGAAGGGGCAGGGCGACACTACGAGCAGTACTTC
CDR3aa: CASSEGAGRHYEQYF

d_gene: TRBD2
j_gene: TRBJ2-5
len: 19
abundance: -
v_gene: TRBV7-3
CDR3nt: TGTGCCAGCAGCTTAAGTAGCCCGGGACTAGCGGGGCGACAAGAGACCCAGTACTTC
CDR3aa: CASSLSSPGLAGRQETQYF

d_gene: -
j_gene: TRBJ2-7
len: 13
abundance: -
v_gene: TRBV5-8
CDR3nt: TGTGCCAGCAGCTTGGGACAGGCCTATATGCCGGACTTC
CDR3aa: CASSLGQAYMPDF

d_gene: TRBD1
j_gene: TRBJ1-3
len: 15
abundance: few
v_gene: TRBV4-1
CDR3nt: TGCGCCAGCAGCCCCAGGACAGGCTCTGGAAACACCATATATTTT
CDR3aa: CASSPRTGSGNTIYF

d_gene: TRBD1
j_gene: TRBJ1-6
len: 14
abundance: -
v_gene: TRBV6-4
CDR3nt: TGTGCCAGCAGTGAACAGGGGGCTAATTCACCCCTCCACTTT
CDR3aa: CASSEQGANSPLHF

d_gene: -
j_gene: TRBJ1-1
len: 14
abundance: -
v_gene: TRBV5-1
CDR3nt: TGCGCCAGCAGCTTGAGCCAGGCGAACACTGAAGCTTTCTTT
CDR3aa: CASSLSQANTEAFF

d_gene: TRBD2
j_gene: TRBJ2-3
len: 14
abundance: -
v_gene: TRBV9
CDR3nt: TGTGCCAGCAGCGCCGGGGGGAGCACAGATACGCAGTATTTT
CDR3aa: CASSAGGSTDTQYF

d_gene: -
j_gene: TRBJ1-5
len: 14
abundance: -
v_gene: TRBV12-5
CDR3nt: TGTGCTAGTGGTTCCTACAGCCGCAATCAGCCCCAGCATTTT
CDR3aa: CASGSYSRNQPQHF

d_gene: -
j_gene: TRBJ2-7
len: 14
abundance: -
v_gene: TRBV28
CDR3nt: TGTGCCAGCAGTTTAGAACAGCCGCCCTACGAGCAGTACTTC
CDR3aa: CASSLEQPPYEQYF

d_gene: -
j_gene: TRBJ2-6
len: 14
abundance: -
v_gene: TRBV6-1
CDR3nt: TGTGCCATCCGAGAGGCGTCTAGGGCCAACGTCCTGACTTTC
CDR3aa: CAIREASRANVLTF

d_gene: TRBD1
j_gene: TRBJ2-7
len: 15
abundance: -
v_gene: TRBV7-2
CDR3nt: TGTGCCAGCAGCTCCTCCCGCAGGGGGACCTACGAGCAGTACTTC
CDR3aa: CASSSSRRGTYEQYF